Listed here are 2 T cell receptor beta chains from one sample, sequenced in a study of OX40 agonist ivuxolimab in advanced cancers. TCRdb's copy holds only in-frame clones and misses some; the assay was immunoSEQ multiplex PCR. The sample lists tens of thousands of clones, 75% to 90% occurring once. This material consisted of CD4+ or CD8+ T cells sorted from blood, taken in a trial of the OX40 agonist ivuxolimab. The receptor source for this set is an adult with an advanced solid tumor such as melanoma, head and neck, liver or kidney cancer.

This clone was seen just once. The chain uses TRBV11-2 and TRBJ2-7, with D uncertain. V was pared by 5 bases and J by 6 bases, with 17 bases between. CDR1 SGHAT and CDR2 FQNNGV come from the germline V gene. This CDR3 contains 14 residues. CDR3 region: CASSPRTGLSEQYF. CDR3 sequence (DNA): TGTGCCAGCAGCCCACGGACGGGCCTCAGCGAGCAGTACTTC.

This chain connects TRBV7-9 to TRBJ2-7, with a weak D call TRBD2 (6 bases). The CDR3 sequence is 12 residues long. Germline values: CDR1 SEHNR, CDR2 FQNEAQ (reference sequence). The germline V and J ends were trimmed by 5 bases and 7 bases, with 12 bases remaining between them. The CDR3 DNA sequence: TGTGCCAGCAGCCGCGGGGCGGGGGAGCAGTACTTC. Amino acid sequence: CASSRGAGEQYF.